These 10 T cell receptor beta chains share one sample of origin, sequenced in a study of T cell responses to AZD1222 COVID-19 vaccine. The assay was immunoSEQ multiplex PCR, and TCRdb's table has in-frame clones only and misses some. The table records some 86,000 clones, about 72% of them present only once. This specimen was peripheral blood, taken on day 0 of AZD1222 vaccination. The receptors were gathered from an adult in good health.

Notes on this clone: Germline is not matched at one junction end, which may reflect a read error. The J gene is TRBJ2-7, the V gene TRBV5-1, with D possibly matching TRBD2 (5 bases). This CDR3 region has 11 residues. From germline, CDR1 is SGHRS and CDR2 YFSETQ. The CDR3 protein is CASSLVSNAGF. The CDR3 DNA is TGCGCCAGCAGCTTGGTTTCAAACGCGGGCTTC. Looking up the rest from reference TRBV5-1 and TRBJ2-7 gives the full variable domain: KAGVTQTPRYLIKTRGQQVTLSCSPISGHRSVSWYQQTPGQGLQFLFEYFSETQRNKGNFPGRFSGRQFSNSRSEMNVSTLELGDSALYLCASSLVSNAGFGPGTRLTVT.

The rearrangement uses TRBV14 and TRBJ2-3; TRBD2 matches at 10 bases. The CDR3 is 17 amino acids. Unmatched junction bases numbered 5, after V lost 2 bases and J lost 0 bases. CDR1 SGHDN and CDR2 FVKESK come from the germline V gene. CDR3 bases: TGTGCCAGCAGCCAAACCTGGACTAGCGGAAGCACAGATACGCAGTATTTT. It encodes CASSQTWTSGSTDTQYF.

The chain recombines TRBV19 with TRBJ2-3; D gene unclear. CDR3 size: 17 residues. Trimming removed 3 bases at V and 0 bases at J, with 16 bases between. Per germline, CDR1 LNHDA and CDR2 SQIVND (reference sequence). CDR3 residues: CASSISGWAPSTDTQYF. The CDR3 DNA follows: TGTGCCAGTAGTATCTCTGGGTGGGCCCCTAGCACAGATACGCAGTATTTT. Full variable domain (outside the CDR3, taken from reference TRBV19 and TRBJ2-3): DGGITQSPKYLFRKEGQNVTLSCEQNLNHDAMYWYRQDPGQGLRLIYYSQIVNDFQKGDIAEGYSVSREKKESFPLTVTSAQKNPTAFYLCASSISGWAPSTDTQYFGPGTRLTVL.

The gene calls are TRBV9 and TRBJ2-2; no clear D gene. The V gene lost 0 bases and the J gene lost 1 base, with 7 bases spanning the gap. Per germline, CDR1 SGDLS and CDR2 YYNGEE. The CDR3 is 15 residues long. CDR3 residues: CASSVGGLNTGELFF. The CDR3 DNA reads as TGTGCCAGCAGCGTAGGTGGTTTGAACACCGGGGAGCTGTTTTTT.

V is TRBV5-1 and J is TRBJ2-3; 9 bases map to TRBD2. Germline trimming cut 6 bases from V and 3 bases from J; bases unmatched to any gene: 8. From germline, CDR1 is SGHRS and CDR2 YFSETQ. This CDR3 spans 15 amino acids. CDR3 amino acids: CASNPRAGGTDTQYF. The CDR3 coding sequence is TGCGCCAGCAACCCGCGAGCGGGAGGAACAGATACGCAGTATTTT.

V and J are TRBV6-2 or TRBV6-3 and TRBJ1-1, with 8 bases that match TRBD1. V shed 6 bases, J shed 6 bases, and the junction held 9 bases outside the gene matches. This CDR3 is built from 14 residues. Germline loops: CDR1 MNHEY, CDR2 SVGEGT. CDR3 amino acids: CASSVDRDLAEAFF. The CDR3, as DNA: TGTGCCAGCAGCGTGGACAGGGACTTAGCTGAAGCTTTCTTT.

The V and J genes are TRBV4-3 and TRBJ2-5; a possible D gene is TRBD2 (6 bases). The CDR3 consists of 16 residues. V lost 0 bases to trimming and J lost 1 base, with 12 bases between them. From germline, CDR1 is LGHNA and CDR2 YSLEER. The CDR3 DNA sequence: TGCGCCAGCAGCCAAGAAGCTAGCGCCTTCCAAGAGACCCAGTACTTC. Protein: CASSQEASAFQETQYF.

CDR3 sequence: CASSPRLAGGPKETQYF. CDR3 nucleotides: TGTGCCAGTAGTCCCCGACTAGCGGGAGGGCCAAAAGAGACCCAGTACTTC. The chain has TRBV19 and TRBJ2-5; TRBD2 agrees at 14 bases. The CDR3 length is 17 residues. Germline trimming cut 5 bases from V and 3 bases from J; bases unmatched to any gene: 8. The V gene's germline CDR1 is LNHDA and CDR2 SQIVND (reference sequence).

This chain joins TRBV27 and TRBJ1-6; D uncertain. Trimming removed 2 bases at V and 10 bases at J, with 9 bases between. The CDR3 runs to 13 residues. Germline CDR1 reads MNHEY; CDR2 reads SMNVEV (reference sequence). CDR3 in amino acids: CASSLEEGSPLHF. CDR3 sequence (DNA): TGTGCCAGCAGTTTAGAAGAGGGATCACCCCTCCACTTT.

V gene TRBV6-2 or TRBV6-3 combines with J gene TRBJ2-7; possibly TRBD2 for D (5 bases). CDR1 is MNHEY, CDR2 SVGEGT, per germline. The length of the CDR3 is 16 residues. With 1 base removed from V and 4 bases from J, the gap between germline ends came to 17 bases. The CDR3 here is CASSYCSREARYEQYF. Here the CDR3 DNA reads TGTGCCAGCAGTTACTGCTCACGGGAAGCCCGTTACGAGCAGTACTTC.